This TCR beta chain was recovered during a study of PD-1 blockade in classical Hodgkin lymphoma (dated by TCRdb to the early 2020s). Notes on the research overall: Nivolumab dosing was 3 mg/kg intravenously every 2 weeks, continuing until either disease progression or unacceptable toxicity. The study used CyTOF and TCR beta sequencing to define a peripheral blood immune signature of response to PD-1 blockade in classical Hodgkin lymphoma.

The sample holds a few counts of this clone. Its antigen remains undetermined. Nothing much larger sits one base from this clone, and base qualities are not available. The Qiagen DNeasy kit was used to extract genomic DNA from unsorted PBMCs and from the negatively selected CD4+ and CD8+ fractions. TCR beta CDR3 regions were subjected to amplification by immunoSEQ multiplex PCR with primers that anneal to V and J segments. Amplification bias was minimized using a synthetic immune receptor repertoire, and residual bias was removed computationally after sequencing. On the authors' methods: Custom Python scripts were used to quantify repertoire diversity as the Shannon entropy index. The unsorted, CD4+ and CD8+ repertoires were each analyzed separately, with the exception of combined analyses, where CD4+ and CD8+ sequences were merged in silico. Clonal expansion was defined as a frequency increase of at least 2-fold after treatment compared with C1D1, and clones undetected at baseline were assigned a pseudocount of 0.5. Singleton clones were defined as clones with 0 or 1 copy at C1D1, and non-singleton clones were defined as clones with 2 or more copies. Clones expanded in unsorted samples were annotated as CD4+, CD8+ or unknown by matching protein sequences in sorted samples from the same patient. Wilcoxon tests on paired samples were used to test diversity changes from C1D1 to C4D1. TCRdb carries this immuneACCESS record with in-frame sequences only. Its versions omit some clonotypes, under half of them owing to an unresolved V gene in the studies checked, with the rest unexplained. That table gives V, J and clone size, and the DNA gave D and trimming. The sample table holds 9,900 or so clones, of which about three quarters were seen once. The ten largest account for roughly 24% of the sample.

The CDR3 spans 16 residues, from the cysteine through the phenylalanine. Left in the record is the CDR3 DNA by itself, 48 bases read in frame from the first base. V loses 3 bases at its end and J loses 2 bases; junction bases beyond the gene matches: 7. The germline V gene (reference sequence) specifies LNHDA as CDR1 and SQIVND as CDR2. The label giving this sample's time point can be read as: cycle 1 day 1 (C1D1), immediately before nivolumab initiation. Relapse after autologous stem cell transplantation had occurred in all trial patients, and cohorts A, B and C were distinguished by prior brentuximab vedotin exposure. The trial cohort comprised 56 patients with relapsed/refractory classical Hodgkin lymphoma whose best overall responses were complete response, partial response or progressive disease. Trial patients were treated with single-agent nivolumab in the multi-cohort phase II CheckMate 205 trial. An independent review committee assessed best overall response by applying the 2007 International Working Group response criteria. Trial PBMCs were obtained immediately prior to nivolumab initiation (C1D1) and on therapy at cycle 2 day 1 and cycle 4 day 1. Peripheral blood was collected in 8 mL Vacutainer Cell Preparation Tubes, from which PBMCs were isolated by centrifugation and then cryopreserved.

General conclusions and limits of the study: The study was limited to a single clinical trial cohort, and causes of repertoire differences, possibly disease activity or prior therapy, remained undefined. Patients starting nivolumab less than 1 year after ASCT had lower diversity and were excluded from later analyses to avoid confounding by immune reconstitution. By C4D1, a significant rise was seen in CD4+ TCR diversity but not in CD8+ TCR diversity (p=0.0027 vs p=0.16), and the rise was most apparent among complete responders (p=0.02). Baseline TCR diversity was reported as lower in newly diagnosed patients than in healthy donors, and lower still in relapsed/refractory patients. Baseline diversity similar to that of newly diagnosed patients was observed in trial patients achieving complete response, whereas significantly lower diversity was observed in partial responders and progressors.

The sample was peripheral blood mononuclear cells (PBMCs), taken at baseline. Rearrangement joined TRBV19 to TRBJ2-1; the central 7 bases match TRBD1. The receptor's source is a human donor with classical Hodgkin lymphoma. The CDR3 has the sequence CASSMRTGPTYNEQFF. The DNA is as follows: TGTGCCAGTAGTATGAGGACAGGACCAACCTACAATGAGCAGTTCTTC. The variable domain in full, with residues beyond the CDR3 obtained from the reference TRBV19 and TRBJ2-1 genes, is DGGITQSPKYLFRKEGQNVTLSCEQNLNHDAMYWYRQDPGQGLRLIYYSQIVNDFQKGDIAEGYSVSREKKESFPLTVTSAQKNPTAFYLCASSMRTGPTYNEQFFGPGTRLTVL.